This T cell receptor beta chain was captured in a study of T cells after posttransplantation cyclophosphamide (dated by TCRdb to 2016 to 2018). Turning to the overall study: Using TRB sequencing, the study followed how the T cell repertoire rebuilt after myeloablative bone marrow transplantation with posttransplantation cyclophosphamide given as GVHD prophylaxis. Samples from approximately 37 PTCy-treated patients, along with samples from roughly 15 of their related bone marrow donors, underwent antigen receptor sequencing. TRB sequencing was performed on blood from all 35 or so PTCy patients with 1-year posttransplant specimens. Up to 3 additional blood samples from 2 to 5.2 years after transplant were also TRB-sequenced in 3 patients, as was pretransplant blood from several patients. Because TRA and TRB clonality correlated tightly in under ten samples, the subsequent TCR analyses were limited to TRB only. Public TRB sequences were searched against a database of over 3,600 sequences associated with responses to pathogens, tumor antigens, self-antigens and alloantigens. Summary of the overall study and its limitations: Donor-recipient similarity was low at 1-2 months but increased during the first year, and donor CD8+ memory clones often dominated later blood repertoires. Across about 49 patients, TRB clonality was highly associated with recipient CMV seropositivity and CMV reactivation, and PTCy diversity was similar to diversity in CNI/methotrexate controls. The TRB repertoires of T cells infiltrating skin or the GI tract showed only limited overlap with the TRB repertoires found in blood.

In light of the paper, this sample's treatment or condition label describes: high-dose cyclophosphamide on days +3 and +4 as single-agent GVHD prophylaxis. PTCy patients received busulfan and fludarabine conditioning, a related or unrelated marrow graft, and cyclophosphamide on days +3 and +4. The PTCy-treated patients were drawn from a prospective, multi-institutional clinical trial. Mononuclear cells from peripheral blood and bone marrow were separated by Ficoll-Hypaque density centrifugation and then cryopreserved. In the germline V gene (reference sequence), CDR1 corresponds to SGHAT and CDR2 to FQDESV. The germline V and J ends show losses of 5 bases and 7 bases respectively, and no gene match explains 16 bases of the junction. The CDR3 goes from the cysteine to the phenylalanine over 16 residues. Only CDR3 DNA remains: 48 bases, in frame from the first base. TRB sequencing was run on genomic DNA with either the immunoSEQ assay at survey resolution or the hsTCRB kit. Per the authors' processing: The immunoSEQ software handled initial read processing, and the LymphoSeq R package was used for repertoire analyses. Clonality was computed as 1 minus normalized Shannon entropy; Gini coefficient was also calculated for each TRB dataset. To infer phenotypes in unsorted samples, TRB sequences from sorted subsets of the recipient or donor were mapped onto unsorted samples from the same recipient. In its TCRdb copy, this immuneACCESS table keeps in-frame sequences only and misses some clones. Where compared with another copy, unresolved V genes explain less than half of these, and the others have no known cause. V and J calls and clone size come straight from that table; D and trimming were deduced from the DNA. A total of over 15,000 clones appear in this sample, about 68% of them only once. Roughly 27% of the sample comes from the top ten.

Comments on this clone: Its antigen is not yet known. Per-nucleotide qualities are absent, and no much larger clonotype sits a single base away.

Rearrangement joined TRBV11-1 to TRBJ2-7, and 8 junctional nucleotides match TRBD2. The clonotype comes from a male patient between 25 and 40 years old who received an allogeneic stem cell transplant from a related donor, was CMV-positive, and had acute GVHD only. After a transplant, certain T cells may trace back to the graft donor. Sample: PBMCs, taken after an allogeneic stem cell transplant with post-transplant cyclophosphamide. The CDR3 has the sequence CASSPPRGGLSGEQYF. The DNA is as follows: TGTGCCAGCAGCCCCCCCCGGGGGGGACTATCGGGAGAGCAGTACTTC.